The TCR beta chain described here comes from a study of Graves' ophthalmopathy and Graves' hyperthyroidism. Study as a whole: The collection of peripheral blood took place at initial diagnosis, before any treatment.

This clonotype was observed at least ten times. What it binds is unknown. From RNA, the CDR3 regions of TCR beta chains were amplified and sequenced. First-round RT-PCR relied on HTBI primers, and a second-round multiplex PCR came next. TCRdb independently ran MiXCR on the multiplex PCR reads; one entry per CDR3 protein. Among a few hundred thousand distinct CDR3 sequences listed, about 18% were seen once. V lost 0 bases and J lost 3; bases outside the gene matches: 5. This CDR3 comprises 14 residues. Germline V CDR1 and CDR2: DFQATT, SNEGSKA (reference sequence). General study points: Blood also held most thyroid clonotypes expanded above 0.001 frequency. From stable hyperthyroidism, ophthalmopathy was separated by a 13-signature model with 87.88% sensitivity and over 70% specificity.

V gene TRBV20-1 combines with J gene TRBJ2-7; 7 nucleotides align to TRBD1. Sample: peripheral blood. The sequence was obtained from an adult woman with stable Graves' hyperthyroidism. The CDR3 bases are TGCAGTGCTAGAGATAGTCACAGGGGCTACGAGCAGTACTTC. It is translated as CSARDSHRGYEQYF.